This T cell receptor beta chain was documented in a study of regulatory T cells in long-lasting Graves disease. Study-wide results and caveats: Persistent disease preferred TRBV28, TRBJ1-2 and TRBJ2-5; new disease, TRBV20-1 and TRBJ2-1.

In this sample, this clonotype turned up a few times. Its antigen is as yet unknown. Described time point: persistent/refractory GD, antithyroid drugs over 5 years with positive TRAb. There was RNA extracted from PBMCs, and the TCR library was made from it. V shed 5 bases, J shed 3 bases, and the junction held 8 bases outside the gene matches. The V gene's germline CDR1 is LNHDA and CDR2 SQIVND (reference sequence). This CDR3 region has 15 residues. CDR3-region Arm-PCR and iRepertoire HTBI primers produced the TCR beta libraries. TCRdb reprocessed the multiplex PCR reads via MiXCR and lists one record per CDR3 protein. The table includes a few hundred thousand distinct CDR3 sequences, 20% to 25% detected once.

The source was peripheral blood mononuclear cells (PBMCs), collected when the disease was refractory, from a patient treated with antithyroid drugs. The chain has TRBV19 and TRBJ1-2; TRBD1 aligns across 8 bases. This receptor was obtained from a woman in her thirties or forties with Graves disease. The CDR3 nucleotides read TGTGCCAGTAGTCCGGGACAGGCGGCTTACTATGGCTACACCTTC. Translating gives CASSPGQAAYYGYTF.